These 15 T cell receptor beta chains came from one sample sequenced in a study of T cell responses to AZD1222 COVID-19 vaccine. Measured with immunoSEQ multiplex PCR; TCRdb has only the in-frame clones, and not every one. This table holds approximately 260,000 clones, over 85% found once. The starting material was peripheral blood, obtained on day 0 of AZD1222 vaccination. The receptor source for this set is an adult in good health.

DNA for the CDR3: TGTGCCAGTAGACCGGCGGGACAGGGGCTCACCGGGGAGCTGTTTTTT. Encoded protein: CASRPAGQGLTGELFF. The chain uses TRBV19 and TRBJ2-2, with 10 bases that match TRBD1. The CDR3 consists of 16 residues. Germline lookup yields CDR1 LNHDA and CDR2 SQIVND (reference sequence). V lost 6 bases, J lost 4 bases, and 8 bases stayed unmatched. The full variable domain, in which reference TRBV19 and TRBJ2-2 provide the parts outside the CDR3, is DGGITQSPKYLFRKEGQNVTLSCEQNLNHDAMYWYRQDPGQGLRLIYYSQIVNDFQKGDIAEGYSVSREKKESFPLTVTSAQKNPTAFYLCASRPAGQGLTGELFFGEGSRLTVL.

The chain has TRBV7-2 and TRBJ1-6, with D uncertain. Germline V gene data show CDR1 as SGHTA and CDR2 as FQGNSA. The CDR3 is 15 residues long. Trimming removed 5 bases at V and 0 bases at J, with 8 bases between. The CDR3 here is CASSSRGSYNSPLHF. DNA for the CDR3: TGTGCCAGCAGCAGCCGGGGCTCCTATAATTCACCCCTCCACTTT.

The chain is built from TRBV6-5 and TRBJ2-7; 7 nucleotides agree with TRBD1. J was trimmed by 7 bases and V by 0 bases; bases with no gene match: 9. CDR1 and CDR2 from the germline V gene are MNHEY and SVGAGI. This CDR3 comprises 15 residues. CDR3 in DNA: TGTGCCAGCAGTTACTCGAGGACAGGCGGCTGGGAGCAGTACTTC. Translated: CASSYSRTGGWEQYF.

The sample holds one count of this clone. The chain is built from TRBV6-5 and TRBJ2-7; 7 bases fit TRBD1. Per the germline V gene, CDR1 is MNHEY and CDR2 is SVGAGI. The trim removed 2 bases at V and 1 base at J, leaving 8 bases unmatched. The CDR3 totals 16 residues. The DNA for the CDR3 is TGTGCCAGCAGTTACCCCCTAGGGGGCCTATCCTACGAGCAGTACTTC. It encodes CASSYPLGGLSYEQYF.

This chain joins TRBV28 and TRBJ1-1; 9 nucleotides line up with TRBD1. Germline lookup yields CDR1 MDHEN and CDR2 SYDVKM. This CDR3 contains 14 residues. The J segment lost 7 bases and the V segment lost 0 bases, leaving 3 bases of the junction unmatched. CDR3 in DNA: TGTGCCAGCAGTTTATGGGGACAGGGCTATGAAGCTTTCTTT. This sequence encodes CASSLWGQGYEAFF. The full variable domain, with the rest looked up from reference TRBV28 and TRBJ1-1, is DVKVTQSSRYLVKRTGEKVFLECVQDMDHENMFWYRQDPGLGLRLIYFSYDVKMKEKGDIPEGYSVSREKKERFSLILESASTNQTSMYLCASSLWGQGYEAFFGQGTRLTVV.

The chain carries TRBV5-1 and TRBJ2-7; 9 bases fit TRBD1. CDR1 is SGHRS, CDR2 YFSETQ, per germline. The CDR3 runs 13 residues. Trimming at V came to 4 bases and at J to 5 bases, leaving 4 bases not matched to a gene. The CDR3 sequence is CASSRQGGDEQYF. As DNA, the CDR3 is TGCGCCAGCAGCCGACAGGGGGGCGACGAGCAGTACTTC.

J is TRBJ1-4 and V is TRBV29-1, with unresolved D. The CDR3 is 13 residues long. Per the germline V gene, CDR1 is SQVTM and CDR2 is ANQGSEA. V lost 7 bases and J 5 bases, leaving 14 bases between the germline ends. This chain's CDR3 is CSATSLDNEKLFF. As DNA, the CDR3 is TGCAGCGCGACGAGTTTGGACAATGAAAAACTGTTTTTT.

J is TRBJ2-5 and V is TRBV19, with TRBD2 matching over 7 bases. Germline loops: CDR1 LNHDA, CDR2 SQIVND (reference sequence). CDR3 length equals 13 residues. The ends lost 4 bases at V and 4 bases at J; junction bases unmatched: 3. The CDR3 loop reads CASSTRGSETQYF. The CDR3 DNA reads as TGTGCCAGTAGTACGCGGGGGTCAGAGACCCAGTACTTC.

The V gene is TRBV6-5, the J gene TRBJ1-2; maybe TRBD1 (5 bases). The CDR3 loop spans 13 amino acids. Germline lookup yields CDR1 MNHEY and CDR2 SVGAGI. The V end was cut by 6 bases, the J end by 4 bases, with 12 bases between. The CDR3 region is CASRKTAIYGYTF. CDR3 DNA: TGTGCCAGCAGGAAGACAGCGATCTATGGCTACACCTTC.

CDR3 region: CASARGWTSGSGGELFF. The CDR3 DNA sequence: TGTGCCAGCGCCAGGGGCTGGACTAGCGGGAGTGGCGGGGAGCTGTTTTTT. J is TRBJ2-2 and V is TRBV5-5, with 13 bases identical to TRBD2. V lost 7 bases, J lost 7 bases, and 13 bases stayed unmatched. The CDR3 consists of 17 residues. CDR1 is SGHKS and CDR2 is YYEKEE in the germline V gene (reference sequence).

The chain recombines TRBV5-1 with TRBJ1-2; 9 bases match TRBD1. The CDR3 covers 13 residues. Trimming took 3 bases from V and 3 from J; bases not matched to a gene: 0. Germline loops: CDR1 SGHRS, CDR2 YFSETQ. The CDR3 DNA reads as TGCGCCAGCAGCTGGACAGGGGACTATGGCTACACCTTC. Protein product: CASSWTGDYGYTF.

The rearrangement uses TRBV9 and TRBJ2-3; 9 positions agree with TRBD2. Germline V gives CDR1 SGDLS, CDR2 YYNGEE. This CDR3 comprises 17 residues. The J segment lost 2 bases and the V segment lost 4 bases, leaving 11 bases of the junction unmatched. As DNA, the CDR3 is TGTGCCAGCAGCAAGGCGGCGGCGGGAGGGTACACAGATACGCAGTATTTT. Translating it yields CASSKAAAGGYTDTQYF.

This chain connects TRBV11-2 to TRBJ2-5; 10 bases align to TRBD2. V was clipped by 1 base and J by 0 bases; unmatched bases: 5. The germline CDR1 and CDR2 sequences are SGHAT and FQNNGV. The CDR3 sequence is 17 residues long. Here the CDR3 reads CASSLVPAGGHQETQYF. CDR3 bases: TGTGCCAGCAGCTTAGTTCCAGCGGGGGGGCACCAAGAGACCCAGTACTTC.

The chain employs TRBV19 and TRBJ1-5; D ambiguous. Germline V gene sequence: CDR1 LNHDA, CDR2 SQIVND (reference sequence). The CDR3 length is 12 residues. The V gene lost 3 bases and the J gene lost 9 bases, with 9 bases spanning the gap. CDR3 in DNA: TGTGCCAGTAGTATTCAGGCATCGCCCCAGCATTTT. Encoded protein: CASSIQASPQHF.

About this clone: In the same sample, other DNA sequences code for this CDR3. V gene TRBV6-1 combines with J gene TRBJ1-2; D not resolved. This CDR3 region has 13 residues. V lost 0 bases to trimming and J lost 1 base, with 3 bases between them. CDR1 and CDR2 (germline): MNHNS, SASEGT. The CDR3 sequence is CASSEAGNYGYTF. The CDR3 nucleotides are TGTGCCAGCAGTGAAGCCGGTAACTATGGCTACACCTTC.